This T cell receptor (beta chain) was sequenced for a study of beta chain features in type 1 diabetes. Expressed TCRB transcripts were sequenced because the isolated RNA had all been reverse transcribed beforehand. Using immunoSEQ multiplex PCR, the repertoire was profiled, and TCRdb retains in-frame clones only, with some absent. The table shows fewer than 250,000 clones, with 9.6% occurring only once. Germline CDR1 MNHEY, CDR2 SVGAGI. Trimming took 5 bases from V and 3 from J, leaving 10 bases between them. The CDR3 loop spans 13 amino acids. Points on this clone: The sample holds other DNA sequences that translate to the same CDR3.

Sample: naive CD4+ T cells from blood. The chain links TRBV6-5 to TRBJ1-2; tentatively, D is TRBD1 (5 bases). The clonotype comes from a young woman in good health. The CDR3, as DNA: TGTGCCAGCAGTGAACGGGGGGACTATGGCTACACCTTC. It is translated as CASSERGDYGYTF.